The 28 T cell receptor beta chains below were found in one sample sequenced in a study of cytotoxic CD8 clonotypes in ibrutinib-treated CLL. The data were produced by immunoSEQ multiplex PCR, yet TCRdb's version contains in-frame clones alone and is incomplete. The table records over 45,000 clones, approximately 52% of them present only once. This sample comprised PBMCs, obtained after 24 months of ibrutinib treatment. The receptors shown here come from a human donor with chronic lymphocytic leukemia.

The chain is built from TRBV29-1 and TRBJ1-3; D uncertain. Germline V CDR1 and CDR2: SQVTM, ANQGSEA. The CDR3 extends over 12 amino acids. Deletions cut 4 bases from V and 9 bases from J, with 13 bases between. CDR3 in DNA: TGCAGCGTTGGCGCCATGTTTGGCACCATATATTTT. Its translation is CSVGAMFGTIYF.

V gene TRBV13 combines with J gene TRBJ2-7; TRBD1 aligns across 7 bases. The V segment lost 6 bases and the J segment 2 bases; nucleotides outside the gene matches: 10. Per the germline V gene, CDR1 is PRHDT and CDR2 is FYEKMQ (reference sequence). CDR3 length equals 15 residues. Written as DNA, the CDR3 is TGTGCCAGCAGTCCGAGGGGGCGACGGGCCTACGAGCAGTACGTC. Translating it yields CASSPRGRRAYEQYV.

The chain combines TRBV2 with TRBJ1-4, with D perhaps TRBD1 (5 bases). The germline V and J ends were trimmed by 7 bases and 7 bases, with 10 bases remaining between them. CDR1 is SNHLY, CDR2 FYNNEI, per germline. This CDR3 is built from 12 residues. DNA for the CDR3: TGTGCCAGCACGGGGGAGGGTGAAAAACTGTTTTTT. Encoded protein: CASTGEGEKLFF.

This sequence joins TRBV27 and TRBJ2-3, with 11 bases matching TRBD2. CDR1 is MNHEY and CDR2 is SMNVEV in the germline V gene (reference sequence). This CDR3 contains 16 residues. V was pared by 5 bases and J by 2 bases, with 6 bases of the junction left unmatched. The CDR3 bases are TGTGCCAGCAGTCGGCTAGCGGGAGGCTTCACAGATACGCAGTATTTT. As protein: CASSRLAGGFTDTQYF.

The CDR3 nucleotides read TGTGCCAGCAGCTTAGCAAGGTTATCCAAAAACATTCAGTACTTC. Its translation: CASSLARLSKNIQYF. The rearrangement joins TRBV7-2 to TRBJ2-4, with D hard to call. CDR1 is SGHTA and CDR2 is FQGNSA in the germline V gene. Trimming shortened V by 0 bases and J by 2 bases, and 8 bases separated the two germline ends. This CDR3 has 15 residues. Filled out from reference TRBV7-2 and TRBJ2-4, the complete variable domain reads GAGVSQSPSNKVTEKGKDVELRCDPISGHTALYWYRQSLGQGLEFLIYFQGNSAPDKSGLPSDRFSAERTGGSVSTLTIQRTQQEDSAVYLCASSLARLSKNIQYFGAGTRLSVL.

The gene calls are TRBV11-2 and TRBJ2-1; TRBD2 aligns across 8 bases. V lost 6 bases and J lost 4; bases outside the gene matches: 8. Germline assignment: CDR1 SGHAT and CDR2 FQNNGV. The CDR3 totals 15 residues. Here the CDR3 DNA reads TGTGCCAGCAGTCACGGGGGGGTGGCTTACAATGAGCAGTTCTTC. It yields the protein CASSHGGVAYNEQFF.

This chain joins TRBV28 and TRBJ2-7, with D possibly TRBD2 on 6 matching bases. Germline V lookup: CDR1 MDHEN, CDR2 SYDVKM. V lost 3 bases, J lost 1 base, and 13 bases lay in between. This CDR3 has 15 amino acids. The CDR3 protein is CASSFAGSTSYEQYV. The CDR3 region has the DNA TGTGCCAGCAGTTTCGCCGGGAGTACTTCCTACGAGCAGTACGTC.

The chain recombines TRBV6-5 with TRBJ1-5; D may be TRBD1 (5 bases). Per germline, CDR1 MNHEY and CDR2 SVGAGI. V was pared by 7 bases and J by 5 bases, with 12 bases between. The CDR3 contains 13 residues. The CDR3 is CASKVTVDQPQHF. CDR3 DNA: TGTGCCAGCAAAGTGACAGTCGATCAGCCCCAGCATTTT.

The gene calls are TRBV7-9 and TRBJ2-1, with D possibly TRBD2 on 6 matching bases. Deletions cut 7 bases from V and 7 bases from J, with 8 bases between. The CDR3 spans 11 residues. Looked up from germline, CDR1 is SEHNR and CDR2 is FQNEAQ (reference sequence). CDR3 in DNA: TGTGCCAGCACGGAGGGTAATGAGCAGTTCTTC. Encoded protein: CASTEGNEQFF.

The chain has TRBV28 and TRBJ1-5; unclear D gene. This CDR3 is 14 amino acids long. Trimming removed 10 bases at V and 4 bases at J, with 17 bases between. CDR1 MDHEN and CDR2 SYDVKM come from the germline V gene. The CDR3 sequence: CAIPKGQPNQPQHF. The CDR3 nucleotides are TGTGCCATTCCTAAAGGGCAGCCTAATCAGCCCCAGCATTTT.

This clone was observed a few times. V usage is TRBV5-5 and J usage is TRBJ1-5; 8 bases map to TRBD1. The CDR3 has 13 amino acids. The V gene end was trimmed by 4 bases and the J gene end by 5 bases; junction bases not matched to a gene: 2. Germline lookup yields CDR1 SGHKS and CDR2 YYEKEE (reference sequence). Written as DNA, the CDR3 is TGTGCCAGCAGCCTGACAGGGGATCAGCCCCAGCATTTT. Encoded protein: CASSLTGDQPQHF.

The chain carries TRBV2 and TRBJ2-2, with 8 bases identical to TRBD1. The junction had 7 bases not matched to a gene; V was cut back by 6 bases and J by 7 bases. Germline loops: CDR1 SNHLY, CDR2 FYNNEI. The CDR3 totals 14 residues. The chain's CDR3 is CASRDRGLGGELFF. The CDR3 DNA is TGTGCCAGCAGAGACAGGGGATTGGGCGGGGAGCTGTTTTTT.

This clone is a singleton in its sample. The V and J genes are TRBV6-1 and TRBJ2-7, with 7 bases aligning to TRBD2. V was pared by 11 bases and J by 1 base, with 11 bases of the junction left unmatched. CDR3 length equals 14 residues. CDR1 is MNHNS, CDR2 SASEGT, per germline. CDR3 DNA: TGTGCCTGCTGGGAGGGGCCCCCTTCCTACGAGCAGTACGTC. Protein product: CACWEGPPSYEQYV.

The rearrangement uses TRBV4-1 and TRBJ1-1; TRBD1 might be the D (6 bases). V dropped 1 base and J dropped 3 bases, with 12 bases sitting between them. The CDR3 sequence is 15 residues long. Germline V gene sequence: CDR1 MGHRA, CDR2 YSYEKL. The CDR3 nucleotides are TGCGCCAGCAGCCAAGGGTGGGGGGCGGACACTGAAGCTTTCTTT. Amino acid sequence: CASSQGWGADTEAFF.

The V call is TRBV5-6, the J call TRBJ2-6, with D perhaps being TRBD1 or TRBD2 (5 bases each). The CDR3 extends over 18 amino acids. V lost 1 base and J 3 bases, leaving 17 bases between the germline ends. Per the germline V gene, CDR1 is SGHDT and CDR2 is YYEEEE. CDR3 protein: CASSLLGAMGRGANVLTF. CDR3 in DNA: TGTGCCAGCAGCTTGCTGGGAGCAATGGGGCGTGGGGCCAACGTCCTGACTTTC.

The table lists this clone with a few counts. V gene TRBV29-1 combines with J gene TRBJ1-2; a weak D match, TRBD1 (6 bases). V was trimmed by 6 bases and J by 4 bases, leaving 15 bases between them. Germline CDR1 reads SQVTM; CDR2 reads ANQGSEA. The CDR3 has 13 amino acids. CDR3 sequence (DNA): TGCAGCGTCGGGCCAGGGGAAGGCTATGGCTACACCTTC. Amino acid sequence: CSVGPGEGYGYTF.

This clone appeared many times. This chain uses TRBV13 with TRBJ1-1; TRBD1 might be the D (6 bases). The V end lost 6 bases, the J end lost 3 bases, and 20 bases lay between the germline ends. Germline V gives CDR1 PRHDT, CDR2 FYEKMQ (reference sequence). The CDR3 is 16 residues long. CDR3 in amino acids: CASSDVGGVFYTEAFF. CDR3 sequence (DNA): TGTGCCAGCAGTGACGTCGGGGGCGTTTTCTACACTGAAGCTTTCTTT.

The rearrangement links TRBV7-2 to TRBJ1-4; D remains ambiguous. CDR3 length: 13 residues. Per the germline V gene, CDR1 is SGHTA and CDR2 is FQGNSA. V was pared by 1 base and J by 7 bases, with 7 bases between. CDR3 in DNA: TGTGCCAGCAGCTTAGGCGAGGGTGAAAAACTGTTTTTT. As protein: CASSLGEGEKLFF.

The CDR3 sequence is CASSPKGAGGTEAFF. For the CDR3, the DNA is TGTGCCAGCTCACCGAAGGGGGCGGGGGGCACTGAAGCTTTCTTT. The chain couples TRBV18 to TRBJ1-1, with 7 nucleotides matching TRBD1. Germline assignment: CDR1 KGHSH and CDR2 LQKENI. The CDR3 consists of 15 residues. The V gene end was trimmed by 3 bases and the J gene end by 4 bases; junction bases not matched to a gene: 8.

This clone has only a few counts. The V and J genes are TRBV28 and TRBJ2-7, with D unclear. The V gene's germline CDR1 is MDHEN and CDR2 SYDVKM. The CDR3 contains 16 residues. Trimming took 4 bases from V and 5 from J, leaving 21 bases between them. In DNA, the CDR3 is TGTGCCAGCAGTTCAACCCCCGGAACCCAACCCAACGAGCAGTACTTC. Protein: CASSSTPGTQPNEQYF.

This clone was found many times. The V gene is TRBV28, the J gene TRBJ1-6; 10 bases fit TRBD1. The V gene end was trimmed by 4 bases and the J gene end by 7 bases; junction bases not matched to a gene: 10. This CDR3 is 17 amino acids long. In germline, CDR1 is MDHEN, CDR2 SYDVKM. CDR3 bases: TGTGCCAGCAGTTCCCCCTCCCCGGGACAGGGGAATTCACCCCTCCACTTT. Translation: CASSSPSPGQGNSPLHF.

This clone appeared a few times. This chain joins TRBV4-1 and TRBJ2-3; a weak D match, TRBD2 (6 bases). Germline loops: CDR1 MGHRA, CDR2 YSYEKL. V was trimmed by 1 base and J by 6 bases, leaving 14 bases between them. The CDR3 loop spans 15 amino acids. The CDR3 sequence is CASSQVGLATDTQYF. The CDR3 DNA sequence: TGCGCCAGCAGCCAAGTCGGCCTAGCGACCGATACGCAGTATTTT.

The rearrangement joins TRBV2 to TRBJ1-6; D not certain. CDR3 size: 15 residues. Germline V CDR1 and CDR2: SNHLY, FYNNEI. Trimming removed 5 bases from V and 5 bases from J, with 13 bases in between. CDR3 bases: TGTGCCAGCAGTCTGGAGGACTTCAATAATTCACCCCTCCACTTT. It yields the protein CASSLEDFNNSPLHF.

V and J are TRBV5-1 and TRBJ1-4; no definite D call. The germline gives CDR1 SGHRS, CDR2 YFSETQ. The V gene lost 1 base and the J gene lost 8 bases, with 15 bases spanning the gap. The CDR3 runs to 15 residues. The chain's CDR3 is CASSLNGKLGEKLFF. The DNA for the CDR3 is TGCGCCAGCAGCTTGAACGGAAAGCTGGGGGAAAAACTGTTTTTT.

This clone was counted many times. The chain links TRBV2 to TRBJ2-1; 7 bases are a match to TRBD2. The V gene end was trimmed by 3 bases and the J gene end by 10 bases; junction bases not matched to a gene: 0. CDR1 and CDR2 from the germline V gene are SNHLY and FYNNEI. The CDR3 runs to 11 residues. DNA for the CDR3: TGTGCCAGCAGTGAGGGAGGGGAGCAGTTCTTC. It is translated as CASSEGGEQFF.

This clone was seen many times. The V and J genes are TRBV5-1 and TRBJ2-2; no firm D call. CDR1 is SGHRS and CDR2 is YFSETQ in the germline V gene. V shed 4 bases and J shed 7 bases, with 17 bases lying between them. The CDR3 runs 15 residues. CDR3 in amino acids: CASSPTSTSIGELFF. As DNA, the CDR3 is TGCGCCAGCAGCCCGACATCGACGTCCATCGGGGAGCTGTTTTTT.

This clone came up many times. The V gene is TRBV7-7, the J gene TRBJ2-5; the D is unclear. CDR1 and CDR2 (germline): SSHAT, FNYEAQ (reference sequence). Deletions cut 0 bases from V and 7 bases from J, with 15 bases between. The CDR3 loop spans 15 amino acids. For the CDR3, the DNA is TGTGCCAGCAGCTTAGCGTGGGCCGCAGACGGGACCCAGTACTTC. This gives the protein CASSLAWAADGTQYF.

This clone was found a few times. The chain couples TRBV18 to TRBJ1-4; 8 bases are a match to TRBD1. This CDR3 has 17 amino acids. Germline trimming cut 0 bases from V and 3 bases from J; bases unmatched to any gene: 6. Per the germline V gene, CDR1 is KGHSH and CDR2 is LQKENI. DNA for the CDR3: TGTGCCAGCTCACCACCGAGGACAGGGCAATCTAATGAAAAACTGTTTTTT. Its translation: CASSPPRTGQSNEKLFF. The whole variable domain, filled in from reference TRBV18 and TRBJ1-4, reads NAGVMQNPRHLVRRRGQEARLRCSPMKGHSHVYWYRQLPEEGLKFMVYLQKENIIDESGMPKERFSAEFPKEGPSILRIQQVVRGDSAAYFCASSPPRTGQSNEKLFFGSGTQLSVL.